Reported below is one TCR beta chain. The antigen is undetermined. The data were obtained in a study of radiation and T cells in renal cell carcinoma. Overall study results and limits: Pretreatment tumor biopsies were lacking, so baseline clonotypes are unknown.

Profiled with immunoSEQ multiplex PCR; TCRdb holds only in-frame clones, not every one. The data show approximately 40,000 clones, roughly 80% seen once. The germline V gene encodes CDR1 SGHRS and CDR2 YFSETQ. The CDR3 sequence is 17 residues long. Unmatched junction bases numbered 12, after V lost 4 bases and J lost 0 bases. Time point reported: blood 4 weeks post-SBRT, at nephrectomy. The treatment here: 15 Gy SBRT to primary tumor, nephrectomy 4 weeks later. Radiation-treated patients gave blood at baseline, week 2 and week 4. The tumor was a clear cell renal cell carcinoma. The receptor was isolated from a woman in her 70s with renal cell carcinoma. The sample in question was blood, obtained from a patient whose treatment included radiotherapy and nephrectomy. The rearrangement links TRBV5-1 to TRBJ1-1; 7 bases fit TRBD1. Here the CDR3 reads CASSLDGDRAMNTEAFF. CDR3 nucleotides: TGCGCCAGCAGCCTTGATGGAGACAGGGCCATGAACACTGAAGCTTTCTTT.